This T cell receptor (beta chain) was documented in a study of blood T cell repertoires in COVID-19. About the study: Acute and convalescent COVID-19 specimens originated in the United States, Italy and Spain.

How the authors handled the data: Estimation of nucleated cell counts was performed using reference gene primer amplification. The data were produced by immunoSEQ multiplex PCR, yet TCRdb's version contains in-frame clones alone and is incomplete. V, J and clone size reflect that table, while D and trimming were determined from the DNA. The sample includes about 160,000 clones, around four fifths of them seen just once. V was clipped by 5 bases and J by 4 bases; unmatched bases: 10. CDR1 is LGHNA, CDR2 YSLEER, per germline. The CDR3 totals 16 residues. Specimen: peripheral blood. This receptor was taken from a man aged 65 to 85 with acute or convalescent COVID-19. This chain links TRBV4-3 with TRBJ1-4, with 7 bases matching TRBD1. The CDR3, as DNA: TGCGCCAGCAGCTACAACTCCGGGACAGTTAATGAAAAACTGTTTTTT. Protein: CASSYNSGTVNEKLFF.